The 20 T cell receptor beta chains reported below all come from one sample, sequenced in a study of blood T cells in healthy people across ages. The second PCR ran roughly 6 to 11 cycles with a sample-barcoded 5' primer and J-beta primers. Via MiXCR, TCRdb re-called the 5' RACE reads, giving one row per CDR3 protein. This sample carries some 1.7 million distinct CDR3 sequences, about 28% of them seen once, and the ten largest clones take about 7.7%. The material sequenced was blood. Receptors originate from a woman aged 25-40 years in good health.

Only a few counts were recorded for this clonotype. In nucleotides, the CDR3 is TGTGCCATCGGCGGGGAACACGATTATGGCTACACCTTC. It specifies CAIGGEHDYGYTF. This chain joins TRBV10-3 and TRBJ1-2, with no clear D. Germline V gives CDR1 ENHRY, CDR2 SYGVKD. The V end was cut by 8 bases, the J end by 5 bases, with 15 bases between. This CDR3 is built from 13 residues.

About this clonotype itself: An end of the junction does not agree with germline; a read error may underlie this. The chain combines TRBV5-1 with TRBJ2-6; D is perhaps TRBD1 (5 bases). The length of the CDR3 is 14 residues. Germline V gene data show CDR1 as SGHRS and CDR2 as YFSETQ. The CDR3: CASSLWAGANVPTF. The DNA of the CDR3 is TGCGCCAGCAGCTTGTGGGCTGGGGCCAACGTCCCGACTTTC.

A word on this clonotype: The junction differs from germline at one of its ends, possibly a read error. This rearrangement joins TRBV7-2 to TRBJ2-1; perhaps TRBD2 as D (5 bases). This CDR3 contains 20 residues. Germline CDR1 reads SGHTA; CDR2 reads FQGNSA. The CDR3 is CASNLELDVGVAGPENEQFF. The CDR3 DNA reads as TGTGCCAGCAACTTAGAGTTGGACGTTGGGGTGGCGGGCCCAGAGAATGAGCAGTTCTTC. The variable domain in full, with the rest retrieved from reference TRBV7-2 and TRBJ2-1, is GAGVSQSPSNKVTEKGKDVELRCDPISGHTALYWYRQSLGQGLEFLIYFQGNSAPDKSGLPSDRFSAERTGGSVSTLTIQRTQQEDSAVYLCASNLELDVGVAGPENEQFFGPGTRLTVL.

This clonotype was seen only a few times. The rearrangement joins TRBV10-3 to TRBJ2-1; D possibly corresponds to TRBD1 (6 bases). V lost 2 bases and J lost 13, with 15 bases in between. The CDR3 sequence is 13 residues long. The germline V gene has CDR1 ENHRY and CDR2 SYGVKD. The CDR3 DNA sequence: TGTGCCATCAGTGAGCCGGAGCCGGGACAACAGTTCTTC. Protein: CAISEPEPGQQFF.

This clonotype was seen ten or more times. V is TRBV5-6 and J is TRBJ2-1, with TRBD1 identical over 7 bases. V shed 4 bases and J 0 bases; nucleotides not matched to a gene: 10. CDR1 is SGHDT and CDR2 is YYEEEE in the germline V gene. The CDR3 contains 17 residues. DNA of the CDR3: TGTGCCAGCAGCCCACTGGACAGGTTTAGCTCCTACAATGAGCAGTTCTTC. The encoded protein is CASSPLDRFSSYNEQFF.

This clonotype has only a few counts. The V call is TRBV27, the J call TRBJ1-5, with D hard to call. V gave up 6 bases and J gave up 2 bases, with 17 bases separating them. Germline V gives CDR1 MNHEY, CDR2 SMNVEV (reference sequence). This CDR3 contains 16 residues. The CDR3 nucleotides read TGTGCCAGCAGCAGAGTGTCATCGGGTCGCAATCAGCCCCAGCATTTT. It encodes CASSRVSSGRNQPQHF.

This clonotype was observed a few times. The genes are TRBV7-9 and TRBJ1-6, with 7 bases aligning to TRBD1. There are 14 residues in the CDR3. V shed 4 bases and J 10 bases; nucleotides not matched to a gene: 7. Germline V gene sequence: CDR1 SEHNR, CDR2 FQNEAQ (reference sequence). Here the CDR3 DNA reads TGTGCCAGCAGCTCCCGACAGGGTGGCTCACCCCTCCACTTT. Its translation: CASSSRQGGSPLHF.

This clonotype was seen only a few times. This sequence joins TRBV7-6 and TRBJ2-3; D remains unclear. This CDR3 comprises 14 residues. CDR1 SGHVS and CDR2 FNYEAQ come from the germline V gene. V lost 5 bases, J lost 3 bases, and 12 bases lay in between. In DNA, the CDR3 is TGTGCCAGCAGCCCCCGTTACGATACAGATACGCAGTATTTT. The encoded protein is CASSPRYDTDTQYF.

This clonotype occurred a few times. The chain uses TRBV29-1 and TRBJ1-1; the match to TRBD1 covers 7 bases. CDR3 length: 12 amino acids. Germline CDR1 and CDR2: SQVTM and ANQGSEA. The J segment lost 6 bases and the V segment lost 7 bases, leaving 8 bases of the junction unmatched. CDR3 sequence reads: CSALDRSPEAFF. CDR3 coding DNA: TGCAGCGCCCTGGACAGGAGCCCTGAAGCTTTCTTT.

CDR3 region: CASSQEVMGGEKLFF. The CDR3 DNA follows: TGTGCCAGCAGCCAAGAGGTTATGGGGGGCGAAAAACTGTTTTTT. V gene TRBV4-2 combines with J gene TRBJ1-4, with D maybe TRBD1 (6 bases). V was clipped by 0 bases and J by 8 bases, with 13 bases between them. The CDR3 is 15 residues long. The germline CDR1 and CDR2 sequences are LGHNA and YNFKEQ.

This chain connects TRBV12-3 or TRBV12-4 to TRBJ2-1; D tentatively fits TRBD1 or TRBD2 (6 bases each). The CDR3 has 15 residues. Trimming removed 4 bases at V and 5 bases at J, with 15 bases between. CDR3 protein: CASSSQGGGHNEQFF. The CDR3 bases are TGTGCCAGCAGTTCCCAAGGTGGGGGGCACAATGAGCAGTTCTTC.

This sequence joins TRBV3-1 and TRBJ2-1; D not certain. The CDR3 covers 10 residues. With 8 bases removed from V and 6 bases from J, the gap between germline ends came to 5 bases. Germline lookup yields CDR1 LGHDT and CDR2 YNNKEL (reference sequence). CDR3 protein: CASCSNEQFF. The CDR3 DNA reads as TGTGCCAGCTGCTCCAATGAGCAGTTCTTC.

The sample holds many counts of this clonotype. The genes are TRBV7-2 and TRBJ2-1, with 7 bases that match TRBD1. Trimming took 5 bases from V and 9 from J; bases not matched to a gene: 4. Germline CDR1 and CDR2: SGHTA and FQGNSA. The CDR3 length is 12 residues. CDR3 residues: CASSRQGGEQFF. The CDR3 DNA follows: TGTGCCAGCAGCAGACAGGGCGGTGAGCAGTTCTTC.

The V and J genes are TRBV6-2 or TRBV6-3 and TRBJ2-1; 13 nucleotides align to TRBD2. The CDR3 contains 17 residues. Trimming removed 6 bases from V and 7 bases from J; junction bases left unmatched: 12. Germline V gene lookup returns CDR1 MNHEY and CDR2 SVGEGT. This chain's CDR3 is CASRPNLLAGGPNEQFF. CDR3 DNA: TGTGCCAGCAGACCAAATTTACTAGCGGGAGGGCCGAATGAGCAGTTCTTC.

The rearrangement uses TRBV29-1 and TRBJ1-2, with TRBD1 matching over 9 bases. Germline values: CDR1 SQVTM, CDR2 ANQGSEA. Trimming removed 6 bases from V and 4 bases from J; junction bases left unmatched: 9. CDR3 length: 14 residues. As DNA, the CDR3 is TGCAGCGTCAGAGGCGGACAGGGGAGCTATGGCTACACCTTC. Residues: CSVRGGQGSYGYTF.

This clonotype was seen a handful of times. This sequence joins TRBV20-1 and TRBJ2-1, with 11 bases aligning to TRBD1. The CDR3 is made up of 15 amino acids. V gave up 6 bases and J gave up 6 bases; unmatched junction bases: 10. From germline, CDR1 is DFQATT and CDR2 SNEGSKA (reference sequence). CDR3 in amino acids: CSASGGTGGRNEQFF. CDR3 bases: TGCAGTGCATCAGGGGGGACAGGGGGGCGCAATGAGCAGTTCTTC.

The genes are TRBV20-1 and TRBJ2-1; the match to TRBD2 covers 7 bases. The CDR3 is 11 residues long. Trimming at V came to 8 bases and at J to 6 bases, leaving 4 bases not matched to a gene. Germline V lookup: CDR1 DFQATT, CDR2 SNEGSKA (reference sequence). Written as DNA, the CDR3 is TGCAGTTCGACTAGCCGCAATGAGCAGTTCTTC. Residues: CSSTSRNEQFF.

This clonotype has a handful of counts. The J gene is TRBJ2-1, the V gene TRBV20-1; 9 nucleotides line up with TRBD2. Germline CDR1 is DFQATT and CDR2 is SNEGSKA (reference sequence). The V segment lost 3 bases and the J segment 7 bases; nucleotides outside the gene matches: 10. This CDR3 has 15 residues. The CDR3: CSASGSGGPGNEQFF. Here the CDR3 DNA reads TGCAGTGCTAGTGGTAGCGGGGGCCCAGGGAATGAGCAGTTCTTC.

This clonotype was seen repeatedly, ten times or more. V gene TRBV10-3 combines with J gene TRBJ2-5, with 7 bases identical to TRBD1. CDR3 length: 16 amino acids. The germline gives CDR1 ENHRY, CDR2 SYGVKD. V lost 0 bases, J lost 1 base, and 5 bases stayed unmatched. The CDR3 spells CAISESVGQSQETQYF. CDR3 in DNA: TGTGCCATCAGTGAGTCGGTGGGACAGAGCCAAGAGACCCAGTACTTC.

This clonotype appeared a few times. The CDR3 nucleotides read TGTGCCAGCAGCTTGGAAGACCAGACGCAGTATTTT. This encodes CASSLEDQTQYF. This chain joins TRBV7-2 and TRBJ2-3; D call uncertain. Germline assignment: CDR1 SGHTA and CDR2 FQGNSA. This CDR3 spans 12 amino acids. Trimming pared 3 bases from V and 9 bases from J, leaving 10 bases between. Together with reference TRBV7-2 and TRBJ2-3, the CDR3 gives the full variable domain: GAGVSQSPSNKVTEKGKDVELRCDPISGHTALYWYRQSLGQGLEFLIYFQGNSAPDKSGLPSDRFSAERTGGSVSTLTIQRTQQEDSAVYLCASSLEDQTQYFGPGTRLTVL.